A selection of T cell receptor beta chains follows, all from one sample in a study of cytomegalovirus exposure and HLA in healthy donors. Here immunoSEQ multiplex PCR was the method, and the copy in TCRdb shows in-frame clones only, minus some. Here the sample spans approximately 54,000 clones, roughly 89% being singletons. Source material: PBMCs. The receptor set was obtained from a woman aged 18-29 years in good health and CMV-seropositive. Each CDR3 is given with its conserved first and last residue. D genes are given only for firm matches. Clone size is shown for a subset of rows, as once, few, many or a class of expanded clone.

cdr3_length: 15
j_call: TRBJ2-5
d_call: TRBD1
clone_size: -
v_call: TRBV7-9
cdr3_nt: TGTGCCAGCAGCTTAGGGACAGGGAAGGCAGAGACCCAGTACTTC
cdr3_aa: CASSLGTGKAETQYF

cdr3_length: 14
j_call: TRBJ2-3
d_call: -
clone_size: -
v_call: TRBV7-2
cdr3_nt: TGTGCCAGCAGCTTAGGGCTAGCCCCAGATACGCAGTATTTT
cdr3_aa: CASSLGLAPDTQYF

cdr3_length: 13
j_call: TRBJ1-1
d_call: -
clone_size: few
v_call: TRBV19
cdr3_nt: TGTGCCAGTTCAGGGAATTTGGACACTGAAGCTTTCTTT
cdr3_aa: CASSGNLDTEAFF

cdr3_length: 13
j_call: TRBJ2-2
d_call: -
clone_size: -
v_call: TRBV27
cdr3_nt: TGTGCCAGCAGGGCAGCGAACACCGGGGAGCTGTTTTTT
cdr3_aa: CASRAANTGELFF

cdr3_length: 17
j_call: TRBJ2-3
d_call: -
clone_size: -
v_call: TRBV4-3
cdr3_nt: TGCGCCAGCAGCCCAAGTGCGGGTACAGCTAGCACAGATACGCAGTATTTT
cdr3_aa: CASSPSAGTASTDTQYF

cdr3_length: 15
j_call: TRBJ2-1
d_call: TRBD1
clone_size: -
v_call: TRBV5-1
cdr3_nt: TGCGCCAGCAGCTTGGCCCGGACAGGCTACAATGAGCAGTTCTTC
cdr3_aa: CASSLARTGYNEQFF

cdr3_length: 13
j_call: TRBJ1-5
d_call: -
clone_size: -
v_call: TRBV28
cdr3_nt: TGTGCCAGCAGTTTCGGGACTTATCAGCCCCAGCATTTT
cdr3_aa: CASSFGTYQPQHF

cdr3_length: 15
j_call: TRBJ2-2
d_call: TRBD1
clone_size: -
v_call: TRBV11-2
cdr3_nt: TGTGCCAGCAGCGGACAGGGGGCGGTCACCGGGGAGCTGTTTTTT
cdr3_aa: CASSGQGAVTGELFF

cdr3_length: 16
j_call: TRBJ2-2
d_call: TRBD2
clone_size: -
v_call: TRBV7-9
cdr3_nt: TGTGCCAGCAGCTCGCTAGCGGGGGGGCTCGCCGGGGAGCTGTTTTTT
cdr3_aa: CASSSLAGGLAGELFF

cdr3_length: 15
j_call: TRBJ2-5
d_call: -
clone_size: -
v_call: TRBV30
cdr3_nt: TGTGCCTGGAGTGTACTAGGGACTTTCCAAGAGACCCAGTACTTC
cdr3_aa: CAWSVLGTFQETQYF

cdr3_length: 17
j_call: TRBJ2-2
d_call: -
clone_size: -
v_call: TRBV7-2
cdr3_nt: TGTGCCAGCAGCGCCCGGAGGGGGAGGGGTGGCACCGGGGAGCTGTTTTTT
cdr3_aa: CASSARRGRGGTGELFF

cdr3_length: 14
j_call: TRBJ1-2
d_call: TRBD1
clone_size: -
v_call: TRBV6-5
cdr3_nt: TGTGCCAGCAGCCCGGACAGGGTGAGCTATGGCTACACCTTC
cdr3_aa: CASSPDRVSYGYTF

cdr3_length: 18
j_call: TRBJ1-3
d_call: TRBD1
clone_size: -
v_call: TRBV5-1
cdr3_nt: TGCGCCAGCAGCCCCCTCCGAGGGACAGGGCAGTATGGAAACACCATATATTTT
cdr3_aa: CASSPLRGTGQYGNTIYF

cdr3_length: 13
j_call: TRBJ1-1
d_call: -
clone_size: -
v_call: TRBV6-5
cdr3_nt: TGTGCCAGCAGTTCACAGAGGAACACTGAAGCTTTCTTT
cdr3_aa: CASSSQRNTEAFF

cdr3_length: 16
j_call: TRBJ2-5
d_call: TRBD1
clone_size: few
v_call: TRBV30
cdr3_nt: TGTGCCTGGAGTGCCTCGACAGGGTCCTCCAGAGAGACCCAGTACTTC
cdr3_aa: CAWSASTGSSRETQYF

cdr3_length: 13
j_call: TRBJ2-2
d_call: -
clone_size: -
v_call: TRBV29-1
cdr3_nt: TGCAGCGTCCTATCAGGGGTCACCGGGGAGCTGTTTTTT
cdr3_aa: CSVLSGVTGELFF

cdr3_length: 12
j_call: TRBJ1-2
d_call: TRBD1
clone_size: -
v_call: TRBV6-1
cdr3_nt: TGTGCCAGCAGTGGACAGGGCTATGGCTACACCTTC
cdr3_aa: CASSGQGYGYTF

cdr3_length: 15
j_call: TRBJ1-1
d_call: -
clone_size: -
v_call: TRBV6-1
cdr3_nt: TGTGCCAGCAGGCGGGTCACAGGGAGGGGGACTGAAGCTTTCTTT
cdr3_aa: CASRRVTGRGTEAFF

cdr3_length: 14
j_call: TRBJ2-3
d_call: TRBD1
clone_size: few
v_call: TRBV6-4
cdr3_nt: TGTGCCAGCAGTGACGGGACAGGTGGAGATACGCAGTATTTT
cdr3_aa: CASSDGTGGDTQYF

cdr3_length: 14
j_call: TRBJ1-1
d_call: -
clone_size: -
v_call: TRBV28
cdr3_nt: TGTGCCAGCAGGCCACGGGGGATGAACACTGAAGCTTTCTTT
cdr3_aa: CASRPRGMNTEAFF